The rows below give T cell receptor beta chains drawn from one sample of a study of blood T cell repertoires in COVID-19. TCRdb's table, derived via immunoSEQ multiplex PCR, lists solely in-frame clones and lacks some. Among 80,000 to 100,000 clones listed, around 90% were seen once. The specimen sequenced was peripheral blood. These receptors were collected from a human donor with COVID-19, enrolled during active disease. The donor label of this sample is uncertain. Each CDR3 is given with its conserved first and last residue. A D gene is named only where the DNA matches it firmly. Only some rows state a clone size, as once, few, many or a class for expanded clones.

TRBJ1-1	14	TRBV30	.	.	CAYSRGYYTTEAFF	TGTGCCTACTCCAGGGGATACTACACCACTGAAGCTTTCTTT
TRBJ2-2	15	TRBV4-1	.	.	CASSRTGRASGELFF	TGCGCCAGCAGCCGGACAGGGAGGGCTTCCGGGGAGCTGTTTTTT
TRBJ2-1	14	TRBV9	.	TRBD1	CASKPGGPYNEQFF	TGTGCCAGCAAACCAGGGGGCCCCTACAATGAGCAGTTCTTC
TRBJ1-1	15	TRBV11-2	.	TRBD1	CASSPRDSLNTEAFF	TGTGCCAGCAGCCCCCGGGACAGCCTGAACACTGAAGCTTTCTTT
TRBJ2-7	12	TRBV7-3	.	.	CASLRGYYEQYF	TGTGCCAGCCTCCGCGGGTACTACGAGCAGTACTTC
TRBJ1-4	14	TRBV18	.	TRBD1	CASFTGQGNEKLFF	TGTGCCAGCTTCACGGGACAGGGTAATGAAAAACTGTTTTTT
TRBJ1-4	15	TRBV5-6	.	.	CASSWQGRGGEKLFF	TGTGCCAGCAGCTGGCAGGGGAGAGGTGGTGAAAAACTGTTTTTT
TRBJ2-1	15	TRBV15	.	.	CATSRDGDTGWRGFF	TGTGCCACCAGCAGAGATGGGGACACAGGGTGGAGAGGGTTCTTC
TRBJ1-2	14	TRBV4-1	.	.	CASSQDPRVDGYTF	TGCGCCAGCAGCCAAGACCCCAGGGTTGATGGCTACACCTTC
TRBJ1-4	12	TRBV29-1	.	.	CSAGGPNEKLFF	TGCAGCGCCGGGGGGCCCAATGAAAAACTGTTTTTT
TRBJ2-1	15	TRBV5-1	.	.	CASSLAGSSYNEQFF	TGCGCCAGCAGCTTGGCAGGCAGCTCCTACAATGAGCAGTTCTTC
TRBJ2-1	18	TRBV13	medium-sized	TRBD2	CASSPVLAGGSSYNEQFF	TGTGCCAGCAGCCCGGTGCTAGCGGGCGGCAGCTCCTACAATGAGCAGTTCTTC
TRBJ2-3	16	TRBV5-4	.	TRBD1	CASSLQGGQGMRTQYF	TGTGCCAGCAGCTTGCAAGGGGGACAGGGGATGAGGACGCAGTATTTT
TRBJ1-1	13	TRBV4-1	few	.	CASSRTGSTEAFF	TGCGCCAGCAGCCGCACAGGGTCCACTGAAGCTTTCTTT
TRBJ1-1	17	TRBV18	.	.	CASSPVAGNAVNTEAFF	TGTGCCAGCTCACCAGTGGCAGGGAACGCCGTGAACACTGAAGCTTTCTTT
TRBJ2-1	14	TRBV5-1	.	TRBD2	CASSFLAEYNEQFF	TGCGCCAGCAGCTTTCTAGCGGAGTACAATGAGCAGTTCTTC
TRBJ2-1	16	TRBV29-1	few	TRBD1	CSVSPTSDRVYNEQFF	TGCAGCGTTTCCCCGACCAGTGACAGGGTTTACAATGAGCAGTTCTTC
TRBJ2-2	15	TRBV10-1	.	TRBD1	CASSRTGQRTGELFF	TGCGCCAGCAGCAGGACAGGGCAGCGGACCGGGGAGCTGTTTTTT
TRBJ2-1	11	TRBV19	once	.	CASSIVEKQFF	TGTGCCAGTAGTATTGTGGAGAAGCAGTTCTTC
TRBJ1-6	15	TRBV6-2/TRBV6-3	.	TRBD1	CASSTGTGGWSPLHF	TGTGCCAGCAGCACCGGGACAGGGGGCTGGTCACCCCTCCACTTT
TRBJ1-2	14	TRBV7-9	.	TRBD1	CASSSLQGVRGYTF	TGTGCCAGCAGCTCCCTCCAGGGGGTTCGGGGCTACACCTTC
TRBJ1-1	17	TRBV19	.	.	CASSIAPLEVVNTEAFF	TGTGCCAGTAGTATCGCCCCCTTGGAGGTGGTGAACACTGAAGCTTTCTTT
TRBJ1-6	17	TRBV6-1	few	TRBD1	CASSEFQDRVFNSPLHF	TGTGCCAGCAGTGAATTCCAAGACAGGGTATTTAATTCACCCCTCCACTTT
TRBJ1-4	17	TRBV18	.	.	CASSRGGGGLLDEKLFF	TGTGCCAGCTCACGAGGAGGAGGCGGTCTATTAGATGAAAAACTGTTTTTT
TRBJ2-7	13	TRBV6-5	once	.	CASSTIRAYEQYF	TGTGCCAGCAGTACCATTAGAGCCTACGAGCAGTACTTC
TRBJ1-1	14	TRBV18	.	TRBD1	CASSPGTGDTEAFF	TGTGCCAGCTCACCAGGGACAGGTGACACTGAAGCTTTCTTT
TRBJ2-3	15	TRBV6-5	.	TRBD2	CASSRTSGFTDTQYF	TGTGCCAGCAGTCGGACTAGCGGATTCACAGATACGCAGTATTTT
TRBJ2-2	13	TRBV10-1	.	.	CATQRTGAGELFF	TGCGCCACCCAGAGGACGGGGGCCGGGGAGCTGTTTTTT
TRBJ1-4	14	TRBV19	.	.	CASRKPREAEKLFF	TGTGCCAGTAGGAAGCCCAGGGAGGCTGAAAAACTGTTTTTT